The clone carrying this TCR beta chain has only a few counts. What it recognizes is unknown. TCRdb reprocessed the 5' RACE reads with MiXCR, giving one entry per CDR3 protein. The sample lists around 680,000 distinct CDR3 sequences, approximately 9% occurring once. Germline values: CDR1 LGHNA, CDR2 YSLEER. Trimming took 0 bases from V and 5 from J, leaving 14 bases between them. The CDR3 sequence is 15 residues long. The data belong to a study of identical twins. The study, taken as a whole, reports: Zero-insertion analyses might be partly confounded by invariant T cells like MAIT and iNKT. There was more out-of-frame TCR alpha sharing in monozygotic twins than models estimated. Clonotypes of the beta chain that were abundant in cord blood carried fewer insertions (memory repertoires showed none).

A further study also used this sample, focusing on yellow fever vaccine responses in identical twins. As that study records: Reports say the vaccine T cell response in twins looked partly convergent and partly personalized.

The chain uses TRBV4-3 and TRBJ2-7; possibly TRBD1 for D (5 bases). The origin of this receptor is a woman aged 18-29 years in good health. The source material was PBMCs. The CDR3 is CASSQDQGEGDEQYF. For the CDR3, the DNA is TGCGCCAGCAGCCAAGATCAGGGTGAAGGCGACGAGCAGTACTTC.